This T cell receptor beta chain came from a study of blood T cells in healthy people across ages. CDR3 length: 16 amino acids. CDR1 is LGHDT and CDR2 is YNNKEL in the germline V gene (reference sequence). The V and J ends lost 1 base and 9 bases, in that order; junction bases with no gene match: 10. Whole-study results and caveats: With donor CMV status unknown, expanded clonotype changes were possibly confounded.

This clonotype was detected many times. The antigen is not known. It was with a sample-barcoded 5' primer and a J-beta primer mix that a second PCR of roughly 7 to 12 cycles was run. Each single sample gave us at least 2.5 million CDR3-containing paired-end reads. TCRdb reanalysed the 5' RACE reads using MiXCR and keeps one entry per CDR3 protein. The table records roughly 680,000 distinct CDR3 sequences, roughly half of them present only once. What was sequenced was blood. This receptor was taken from a woman older than 75 in good health. The chain combines TRBV3-1 with TRBJ2-1; TRBD1 aligns across 9 bases. CDR3 DNA: TGTGCCAGCAGCCAAGTAGGGACAGGGAGAGAGGGTGAGCAGTTCTTC. It codes for CASSQVGTGREGEQFF.